A selection of T cell receptor beta chains follows, all from one sample in a study of metastatic and nonmetastatic thyroid tumors. TCRdb re-analyzed the PCR reads through MiXCR. The table has 15,000 or so clones, roughly 32% seen once. The sequenced sample was tumor tissue. The receptors stem from a female donor with papillary thyroid cancer or a benign thyroid nodule (not recorded which). Some clones in this sample may be carry-over from other donors' samples. The CDR3 runs from the conserved cysteine through the conserved F or W. The order of the fields is J gene, clone size, D gene, V gene, CDR3 protein, CDR3 DNA. D genes are given only for firm matches. Where a row states a size, it is once, few, many or the class of an expanded clone; other rows omit it.

J: TRBJ2-5
size: few
D: .
V: TRBV27
CDR3: CASSLLGSEGETQYF
DNA: TGTGCCAGCAGTTTACTTGGGTCCGAGGGAGAGACCCAGTACTTC

J: TRBJ2-3
size: medium-sized
D: .
V: TRBV9
CDR3: CASSATIGPDTQYF
DNA: TGTGCCAGCAGCGCCACTATAGGTCCAGATACGCAGTATTTT

J: TRBJ1-6
size: .
D: .
V: TRBV5-1
CDR3: CASSGGFEANSPLHF
DNA: TGCGCCAGCAGCGGGGGTTTCGAGGCAAATTCACCCCTCCACTTT

J: TRBJ1-6
size: .
D: .
V: TRBV20-1
CDR3: CSAPGAGAYNSPLHF
DNA: TGCAGTGCTCCTGGGGCAGGGGCCTATAATTCACCCCTCCACTTT

J: TRBJ1-2
size: few
D: .
V: TRBV28
CDR3: CASGSNYGYTF
DNA: TGTGCCAGCGGATCTAACTATGGCTACACCTTC

J: TRBJ2-7
size: .
D: .
V: TRBV18
CDR3: CASSPNYAGQHYEQYF
DNA: TGTGCCAGCTCACCCAACTATGCGGGACAGCACTACGAGCAGTACTTC

J: TRBJ1-5
size: many
D: .
V: TRBV3-1
CDR3: CASSPAGDSSQPQHF
DNA: TGTGCCAGCAGTCCGGCGGGGGATAGCAGTCAGCCCCAGCATTTT

J: TRBJ1-2
size: .
D: TRBD1
V: TRBV11-2
CDR3: CASSSEGTGTNYGYTF
DNA: TGTGCCAGCAGCTCGGAGGGGACAGGTACTAACTATGGCTACACCTTC

J: TRBJ2-7
size: .
D: TRBD1
V: TRBV6-1
CDR3: CASRESRDRFYEQYF
DNA: TGTGCCAGCAGAGAAAGTCGGGACAGGTTCTACGAGCAGTACTTC

J: TRBJ2-7
size: .
D: .
V: TRBV2
CDR3: CASSDQAVTYEQYF
DNA: TGTGCCAGCAGTGATCAGGCAGTAACCTACGAGCAGTACTTC

J: TRBJ1-1
size: .
D: TRBD1
V: TRBV15
CDR3: CATSSTGGANTEAFF
DNA: TGTGCCACCAGCAGCACAGGGGGCGCGAACACTGAAGCTTTCTTT

J: TRBJ2-5
size: few
D: TRBD2
V: TRBV6-5
CDR3: CASSTDRAGLNQETQYF
DNA: TGTGCCAGCAGTACCGACCGAGCGGGGCTCAACCAAGAGACCCAGTACTTC

J: TRBJ2-3
size: many
D: .
V: TRBV12-3/TRBV12-4
CDR3: CASSPGVSSTDTQYF
DNA: TGCGCCAGCAGCCCGGGGGTCTCTAGCACAGATACGCAGTATTTT

J: TRBJ1-2
size: few
D: .
V: TRBV2
CDR3: CASSEDRYGYTF
DNA: TGTGCCAGCAGTGAGGACAGATATGGCTACACCTTC

J: TRBJ1-2
size: .
D: .
V: TRBV4-2
CDR3: CASSQRVWGYTF
DNA: TGTGCCAGCAGCCAAAGGGTTTGGGGCTACACCTTC

J: TRBJ1-2
size: many
D: .
V: TRBV4-1
CDR3: CASSQDRGKGYGYTF
DNA: TGCGCCAGCAGCCAAGACAGGGGAAAGGGGTATGGCTACACCTTC

J: TRBJ1-5
size: .
D: TRBD1
V: TRBV20-1
CDR3: CSARARDRPYQPQHF
DNA: TGCAGTGCTAGAGCACGGGACAGACCTTATCAGCCCCAGCATTTT

J: TRBJ2-2
size: many
D: .
V: TRBV6-1
CDR3: CASISRGVGTGELFF
DNA: TGTGCCAGCATCTCCAGGGGGGTGGGCACCGGGGAGCTGTTTTTT

J: TRBJ1-6
size: medium-sized
D: .
V: TRBV2
CDR3: CASSARTGPGNSPLHF
DNA: TGTGCCAGCAGTGCCCGAACAGGGCCGGGGAATTCACCCCTCCACTTT

J: TRBJ2-1
size: few
D: TRBD1
V: TRBV11-2
CDR3: CASRTYTGGDEQFF
DNA: TGTGCCAGCAGGACATATACAGGGGGCGATGAGCAGTTCTTC

J: TRBJ1-6
size: few
D: .
V: TRBV6-5
CDR3: CASSSLENVGGGSPLHF
DNA: TGTGCCAGCAGTTCACTCGAAAACGTCGGGGGCGGATCACCCCTCCACTTT

J: TRBJ1-1
size: .
D: .
V: TRBV4-1
CDR3: CASSQDRYKNTEAFF
DNA: TGCGCCAGCAGCCAAGATCGGTACAAGAACACTGAAGCTTTCTTT

J: TRBJ2-7
size: .
D: TRBD2
V: TRBV6-1
CDR3: CASRITSGSFNEQYF
DNA: TGTGCCAGCAGAATAACTAGCGGGAGTTTCAACGAGCAGTACTTC

J: TRBJ2-7
size: .
D: .
V: TRBV5-1
CDR3: CASSLISGTYEQYF
DNA: TGCGCCAGCAGCCTGATTAGCGGTACCTACGAGCAGTACTTC

J: TRBJ1-5
size: medium-sized
D: .
V: TRBV10-2
CDR3: CARGQGNQPQHF
DNA: TGCGCCAGGGGGCAGGGCAATCAGCCCCAGCATTTT